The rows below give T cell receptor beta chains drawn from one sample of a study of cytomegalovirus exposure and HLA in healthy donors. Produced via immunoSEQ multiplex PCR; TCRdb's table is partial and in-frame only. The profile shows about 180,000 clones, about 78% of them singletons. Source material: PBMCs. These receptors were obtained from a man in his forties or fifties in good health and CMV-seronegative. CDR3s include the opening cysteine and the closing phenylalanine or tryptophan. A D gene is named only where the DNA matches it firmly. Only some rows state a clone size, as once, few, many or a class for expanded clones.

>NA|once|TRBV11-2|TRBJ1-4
CASSRDRNEKLFF
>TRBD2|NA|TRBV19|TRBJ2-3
CASSSGLAGSTDTQYF
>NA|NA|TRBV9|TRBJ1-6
CASSVGGGVRDSPLHF
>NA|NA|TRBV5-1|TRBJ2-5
CASSFGGPQETQYF
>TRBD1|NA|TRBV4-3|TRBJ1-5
CASSQDLTGPSNQPQHF
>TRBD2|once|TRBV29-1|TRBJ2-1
CSVVRSSGGYNEQFF
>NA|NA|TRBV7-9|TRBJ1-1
CASSRSEAFF
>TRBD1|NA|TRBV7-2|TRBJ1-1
CASSLRGDRGTEAFF
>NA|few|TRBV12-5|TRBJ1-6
CASGLDGYSPLHF
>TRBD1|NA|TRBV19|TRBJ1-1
CASSIEPGGLTEAFF
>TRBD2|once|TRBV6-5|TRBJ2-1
CASRLAGVGVNEQFF
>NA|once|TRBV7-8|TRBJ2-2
CASSLGGNTGELFF
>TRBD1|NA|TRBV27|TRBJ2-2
CASGPGTGNTGELFF
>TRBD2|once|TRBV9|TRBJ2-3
CASSVIGTSWKDTQYF
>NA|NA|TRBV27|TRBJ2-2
CASSFRTDLGTGELFF
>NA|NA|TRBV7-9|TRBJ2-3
CASSLSGATDTQYF
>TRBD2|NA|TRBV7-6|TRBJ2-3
CASSLAILAGGPDDTQYF
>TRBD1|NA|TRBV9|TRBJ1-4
CASSSQTGVGEKLFF
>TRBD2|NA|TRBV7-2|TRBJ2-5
CASSTVGGGNQETQYF
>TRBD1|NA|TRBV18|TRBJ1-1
CASSLGTGGETEAFF
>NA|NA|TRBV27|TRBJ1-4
CASSLYGRGLTNEKLFF
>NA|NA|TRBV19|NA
CASKSAASSYEQYF
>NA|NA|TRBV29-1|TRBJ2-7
CSALGGTVGPYEQYF
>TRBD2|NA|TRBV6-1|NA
CASSEWGGEQYF